This T cell receptor (beta chain) came from a study of T cells after yellow fever vaccination. Study outcomes and limitations: Reappearance after the booster was seen for most primary-vaccination clones, at 95% to 97% CD4 and 85% to 90% CD8.

Template switching by 5'RACE produced TCR cDNA, adding a universal primer site and UMIs. MiXCR, run by TCRdb on the 5' RACE reads, gives a single entry per CDR3 protein. The top ten hold roughly 18% of the sample, which has about 340,000 distinct CDR3 sequences, 8.5% to 9% seen once. The CDR3 is 13 amino acids. From germline, CDR1 is SQVTM and CDR2 ANQGSEA. Losses at the gene ends were 5 bases for V and 2 bases for J; bases not matched to a gene: 5. With respect to this clonotype: Its cognate antigen is unknown.

V is TRBV29-1 and J is TRBJ2-7; 8 positions match TRBD1. The sequencing here drew on PBMCs, taken on the day of the first yellow fever vaccination. The sequence came from a man between 18 and 35 years old who received the YFV17D yellow fever vaccine. Here the CDR3 reads CSVLTDRAYEQYF. CDR3 bases: TGCAGCGTTTTGACGGACAGGGCCTACGAGCAGTACTTC.